This T cell receptor beta chain was recovered during a study of metastatic and nonmetastatic thyroid tumors. TCRdb reanalyzed the PCR reads with MiXCR. The table lists under 15,000 clones, roughly 21% of them singletons, with more than 13% in the top ten. This clone was counted at least ten times. The V gene's germline CDR1 is SGHTA and CDR2 FQGNSA. The CDR3 is made up of 13 amino acids. Trimming removed 5 bases at V and 4 bases at J, with 11 bases between. Patients underwent thyroid surgery, and none had received any treatment before it. This clonotype was sampled from a female donor with papillary thyroid cancer or a benign thyroid nodule (not recorded which). Some clones in this sample may be carry-over from other donors' samples. This chain joins TRBV7-2 and TRBJ1-1; D is unclear. Material for sequencing was adjacent normal tissue. CDR3: CASSHVGSTEAFF. CDR3 sequence (DNA): TGTGCCAGCAGCCACGTAGGGAGCACTGAAGCTTTCTTT.